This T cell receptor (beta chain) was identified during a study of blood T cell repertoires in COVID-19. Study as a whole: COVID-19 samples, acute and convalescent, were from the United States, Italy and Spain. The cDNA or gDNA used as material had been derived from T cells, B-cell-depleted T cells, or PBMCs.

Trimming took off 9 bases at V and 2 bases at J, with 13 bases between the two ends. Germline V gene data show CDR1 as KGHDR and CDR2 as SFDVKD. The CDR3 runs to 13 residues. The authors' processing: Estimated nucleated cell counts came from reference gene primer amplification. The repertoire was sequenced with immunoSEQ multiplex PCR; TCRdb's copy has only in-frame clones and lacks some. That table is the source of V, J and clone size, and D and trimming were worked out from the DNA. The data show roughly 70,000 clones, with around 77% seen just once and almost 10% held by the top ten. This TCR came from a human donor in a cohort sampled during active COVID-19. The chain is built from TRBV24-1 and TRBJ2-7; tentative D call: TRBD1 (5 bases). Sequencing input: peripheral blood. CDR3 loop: CATSTEKPYEQYF. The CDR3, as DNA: TGTGCCACCTCGACAGAGAAGCCCTACGAGCAGTACTTC.